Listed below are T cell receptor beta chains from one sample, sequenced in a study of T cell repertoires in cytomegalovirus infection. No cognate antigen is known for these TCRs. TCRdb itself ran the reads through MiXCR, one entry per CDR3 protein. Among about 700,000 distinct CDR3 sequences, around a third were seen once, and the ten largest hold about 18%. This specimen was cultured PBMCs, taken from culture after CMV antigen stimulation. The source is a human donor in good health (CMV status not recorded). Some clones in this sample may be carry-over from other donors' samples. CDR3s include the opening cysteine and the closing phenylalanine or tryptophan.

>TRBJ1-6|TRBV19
CASSMETALTNSPLHF
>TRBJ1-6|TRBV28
CASSSAADNSPLHF
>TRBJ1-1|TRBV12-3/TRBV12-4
CASSPTRGKAFF
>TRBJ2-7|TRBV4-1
CASSHRSQGAPYEQYF
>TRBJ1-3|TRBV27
CASSPWDSIFSGNTIYF
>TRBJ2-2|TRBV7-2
CASSRGLGTGELFF
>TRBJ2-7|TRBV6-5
CASSSGGAGTYEQYF
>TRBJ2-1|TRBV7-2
CASSFGLAGAYNEQFF
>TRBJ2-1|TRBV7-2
CASSQGLAASFNEQFF
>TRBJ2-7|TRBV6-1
CASRDRGRAPRRQYF
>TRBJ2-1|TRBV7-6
CASSEGTLKSNEQFF
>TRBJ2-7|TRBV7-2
CASSQGLPGVGYEQYF
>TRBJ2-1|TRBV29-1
CSVGWSYNEQFF
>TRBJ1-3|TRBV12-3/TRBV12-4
CASSFGQLSGNTIYF
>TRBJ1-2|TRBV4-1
CASSRQGTNYGYTF
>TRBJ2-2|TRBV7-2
CASSLAGLATGELFF
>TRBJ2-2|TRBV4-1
CASSPPTGELFF
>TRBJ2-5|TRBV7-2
CASSLNGLANQETQYF
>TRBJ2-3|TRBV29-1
CSVAGTSTDTQYF
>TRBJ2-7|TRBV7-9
CASSPLTRTGQPYEQYF
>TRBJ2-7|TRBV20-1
CSASTGLLSYEQYF
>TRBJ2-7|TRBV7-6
CASSLGSRNYEQYF
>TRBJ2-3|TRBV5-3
CASSLAKGADTQYF
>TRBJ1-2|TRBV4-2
CASSQELGDGYTF
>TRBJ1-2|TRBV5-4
CASSSDTTDRVLGYTF
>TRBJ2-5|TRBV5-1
CASSLGAGLETQYF
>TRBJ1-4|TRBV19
CATSGTANEKLFF
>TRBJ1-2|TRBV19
CASTGQAGGNGYTF
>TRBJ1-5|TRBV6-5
CAQGRVRNQPQHF
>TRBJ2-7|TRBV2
CASSPRAYHEQYF
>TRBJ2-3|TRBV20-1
CSASPARGRLLDTQYF
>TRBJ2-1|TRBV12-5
CASGLVLAGGLGEQFF